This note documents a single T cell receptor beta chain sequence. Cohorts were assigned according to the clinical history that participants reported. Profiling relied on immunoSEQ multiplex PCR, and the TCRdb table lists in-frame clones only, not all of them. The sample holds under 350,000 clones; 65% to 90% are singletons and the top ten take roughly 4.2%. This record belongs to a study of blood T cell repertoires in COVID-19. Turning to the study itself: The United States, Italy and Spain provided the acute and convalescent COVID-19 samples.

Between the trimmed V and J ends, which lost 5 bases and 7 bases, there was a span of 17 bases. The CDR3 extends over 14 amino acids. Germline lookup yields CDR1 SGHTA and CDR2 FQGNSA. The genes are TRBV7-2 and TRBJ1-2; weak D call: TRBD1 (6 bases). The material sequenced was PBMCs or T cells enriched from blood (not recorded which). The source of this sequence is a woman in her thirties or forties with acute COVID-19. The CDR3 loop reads CASSGPGGQVGYTF. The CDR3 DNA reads TGTGCCAGCAGCGGCCCGGGGGGCCAGGTTGGCTACACCTTC.